The present TCR beta chain was sequenced within a study of blood T cell repertoires in COVID-19 (TCRdb year 2020). At the level of the whole study: Collaborator samples came from the United States, Italy and Spain and covered acute and convalescent phases of COVID-19. The repertoires were made available in a free public database intended to serve as a resource for research on the immune response to SARS-CoV-2. Subjects who had been exposed to COVID-19, were actively infected with it, or had recovered from it provided the deeply sampled blood TCRbeta repertoires that made up the dataset. The material from the prospective study consisted of cDNA or gDNA derived from T cells, B-cell-depleted T cells, or PBMCs. Nearly every sample came with metadata listing a de-identified subject ID, COVID-19 status, age in years and sex. The samples were drawn from two sources: the first 160 participants of the ongoing ImmuneRACE study, and 1,254 subjects contributed by 6 global collaborators. Where available, HLA class I and class II types were taken from metadata supplied by the sample provider and were not determined by assay-based typing. General study outcomes and caveats: Clinical and demographic metadata were provided uncurated, with the amount varying by source and participant.

V loses 5 bases at its end and J loses 2 bases; junction bases beyond the gene matches: 10. Counted from cysteine to phenylalanine, this CDR3 has 17 amino acids. CDR3 DNA only is kept here, 51 bases in frame from base 1. In the germline V gene, CDR1 corresponds to MGHDK and CDR2 to SYGVNS. Concerning this clone itself: The clone's antigen remains unknown. No base-level quality is on record; no much larger clone is a single base apart.

TCRbeta CDR3 regions were amplified from genomic DNA by means of the immunoSEQ Assay, a bias-controlled multiplex PCR. The study's own analysis went as follows. Within the assay, amplification of reference gene primers was used to estimate how many nucleated cells each sample contained. Sequence reads were collapsed and filtered to measure the absolute abundance of every unique TCRbeta CDR3 rearrangement. For each sample, productive Simpson clonality was calculated by taking the square root of Simpson's diversity index across productive rearrangements. The immuneACCESS repertoire file appears here via TCRdb, limited to in-frame rearrangements. These files lack a portion of the clones; in checked studies, under half of the deficit traces to unresolved V genes, and the cause of the others is not known. V and J calls and clone size are as listed in that table; D and trimming were resolved from the DNA. Present in this sample are around 200,000 clones, about 87% of which were seen just once. Of the sample, roughly 2.7% falls within the top ten clones.

Enrolling through a virtual design, the prospective study's participants ranged in age from roughly 18 to 89 years and lived across 20 to 30 United States geographic areas. In the prospective study, participants were assigned to cohorts based on the clinical history participants reported in a screening survey and a study questionnaire. ImmuneRACE Cohort 3 recovered participants were defined by two consecutive negative NP/OP PCR tests, healthcare professional clearance, or symptom resolution. In the prospective study, mobile phlebotomists collected whole blood, serum and a nasopharyngeal or oropharyngeal swab from each participant. Additional blood draws and questionnaires over an approximately 2-month period could optionally be provided by prospective study participants. Before DNA extraction, blood samples from the prospective study were shipped at room temperature or frozen.

The receptor was isolated from a woman aged 25 to 39 who had recovered from COVID-19. This sequence uses TRBV25-1 and TRBJ1-1; TRBD1 fits 11 bases in the junction. The sample taken for sequencing was PBMCs or T cells enriched from blood (not recorded which). The nucleotide sequence reads TGTGCCAGCAGTAAACCCGGGACAGGGGGTAAAAACACTGAAGCTTTCTTT. Its product reads: CASSKPGTGGKNTEAFF.